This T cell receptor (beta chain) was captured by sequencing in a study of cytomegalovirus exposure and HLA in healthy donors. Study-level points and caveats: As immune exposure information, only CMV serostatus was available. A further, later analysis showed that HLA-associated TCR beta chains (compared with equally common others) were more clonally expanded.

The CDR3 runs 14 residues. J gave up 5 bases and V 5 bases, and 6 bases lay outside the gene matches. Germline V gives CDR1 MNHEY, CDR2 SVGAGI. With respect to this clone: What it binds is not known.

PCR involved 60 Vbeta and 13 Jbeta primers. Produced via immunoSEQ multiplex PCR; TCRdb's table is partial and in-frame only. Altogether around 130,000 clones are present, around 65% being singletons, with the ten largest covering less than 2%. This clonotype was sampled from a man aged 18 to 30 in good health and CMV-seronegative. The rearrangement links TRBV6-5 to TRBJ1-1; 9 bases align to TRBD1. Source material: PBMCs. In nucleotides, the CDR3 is TGTGCCAGCAGTCGTCCCGGGACAGGGACTGAAGCTTTCTTT. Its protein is CASSRPGTGTEAFF.